This is a list of T cell receptor beta chains from one sample in a study of graft-versus-host responses after intestinal transplantation. No cognate antigen is known for these TCRs. The method was immunoSEQ multiplex PCR; TCRdb's version includes in-frame clones alone and lacks a portion of them. Among roughly 99,000 clones listed, around 90% were seen once. The starting material was unstimulated CD4+ T cells sorted from spleen or lymph node cells, obtained before transplant. These TCRs come from a human donor who was the organ donor for an intestinal transplant. The conserved cysteine and the conserved F or W are not part of the CDR3 here. Each record gives: V gene, J gene, CDR3 protein.

v_gene: TRBV14; j_gene: TRBJ2-1; CDR3aa: ASSQRTISAGEQF
v_gene: TRBV11-1; j_gene: TRBJ2-3; CDR3aa: ASSYIGGVTDTQY
v_gene: TRBV6-1; j_gene: TRBJ1-3; CDR3aa: ASSEGGTGTGNTIY
v_gene: TRBV5-1; j_gene: TRBJ2-7; CDR3aa: ASSLDLGEQY
v_gene: TRBV29-1; j_gene: TRBJ2-6; CDR3aa: SVAGAGANVLT
v_gene: TRBV7-8; j_gene: TRBJ2-1; CDR3aa: ASSLERGWVNSYNEQF
v_gene: TRBV2; j_gene: TRBJ2-6; CDR3aa: ASRRQGIAGANVLT
v_gene: TRBV2; j_gene: TRBJ2-2; CDR3aa: ASRNSGTGFTGELF
v_gene: TRBV15; j_gene: TRBJ1-2; CDR3aa: ATSRDLTGYQPNYGYT
v_gene: TRBV7-9; j_gene: TRBJ1-4; CDR3aa: ASSLSATNEKLF
v_gene: TRBV10-3; j_gene: TRBJ1-2; CDR3aa: AISELQGRYGYT
v_gene: TRBV2; j_gene: TRBJ2-1; CDR3aa: ASSLGLAGRGGQF
v_gene: TRBV19; j_gene: TRBJ2-5; CDR3aa: ASSIGGETQY
v_gene: TRBV9; j_gene: TRBJ2-5; CDR3aa: ASSGTSGGETQY
v_gene: TRBV5-1; j_gene: TRBJ2-2; CDR3aa: ASGPGHRNTGELF
v_gene: TRBV7-6; j_gene: TRBJ1-1; CDR3aa: ASSGQVNTEAF
v_gene: TRBV29-1; j_gene: TRBJ2-5; CDR3aa: SVEGSAEEETQY
v_gene: TRBV6-4; j_gene: TRBJ2-3; CDR3aa: ASSEDGRRDTQY
v_gene: TRBV6-5; j_gene: TRBJ2-5; CDR3aa: ASSYERQGRETQY
v_gene: TRBV27; j_gene: TRBJ1-5; CDR3aa: ASSDYSNQPQH
v_gene: TRBV5-4; j_gene: TRBJ2-5; CDR3aa: ASSFAPGGGQETQY
v_gene: TRBV10-2; j_gene: TRBJ1-2; CDR3aa: ASSEQGGGYT
v_gene: TRBV11-3; j_gene: TRBJ2-2; CDR3aa: ASSPGGTGELF
v_gene: TRBV5-1; j_gene: TRBJ1-1; CDR3aa: ASSLAVYSGDTEAF
v_gene: TRBV10-3; j_gene: TRBJ2-1; CDR3aa: AISALAGVYSEQF
v_gene: TRBV7-3; j_gene: TRBJ2-1; CDR3aa: ASSLTLTSEQF
v_gene: TRBV30; j_gene: TRBJ1-1; CDR3aa: AWSGGFNPF
v_gene: TRBV11-2; j_gene: NA; CDR3aa: ASRKPGKSSYEQY
v_gene: TRBV9; j_gene: TRBJ2-2; CDR3aa: ASSVAPGNTGELF
v_gene: TRBV18; j_gene: TRBJ1-1; CDR3aa: ASSSNRANTEAF
v_gene: TRBV7-2; j_gene: TRBJ2-1; CDR3aa: ASSTRQETYNEQF
v_gene: TRBV6-1; j_gene: TRBJ2-7; CDR3aa: ASRGTGTYEQY
v_gene: TRBV27; j_gene: TRBJ2-3; CDR3aa: ASSSSGGSAWDTQY
v_gene: TRBV10-3; j_gene: TRBJ1-3; CDR3aa: ATEEQQVSGNTIY
v_gene: TRBV6-1; j_gene: TRBJ1-4; CDR3aa: ASSELLQTVSGEKLF
v_gene: TRBV6-1; j_gene: TRBJ1-4; CDR3aa: ASRPGQGEEKLF
v_gene: TRBV27; j_gene: NA; CDR3aa: ASSSGVYEQY
v_gene: TRBV6-1; j_gene: TRBJ1-6; CDR3aa: ASSGQDRGNSPLH
v_gene: TRBV19; j_gene: TRBJ2-7; CDR3aa: ASTPDRGSYEQY
v_gene: TRBV7-3; j_gene: TRBJ1-2; CDR3aa: ASSLTGRGDGYT
v_gene: TRBV5-1; j_gene: TRBJ2-7; CDR3aa: ASSWRTTDEQY